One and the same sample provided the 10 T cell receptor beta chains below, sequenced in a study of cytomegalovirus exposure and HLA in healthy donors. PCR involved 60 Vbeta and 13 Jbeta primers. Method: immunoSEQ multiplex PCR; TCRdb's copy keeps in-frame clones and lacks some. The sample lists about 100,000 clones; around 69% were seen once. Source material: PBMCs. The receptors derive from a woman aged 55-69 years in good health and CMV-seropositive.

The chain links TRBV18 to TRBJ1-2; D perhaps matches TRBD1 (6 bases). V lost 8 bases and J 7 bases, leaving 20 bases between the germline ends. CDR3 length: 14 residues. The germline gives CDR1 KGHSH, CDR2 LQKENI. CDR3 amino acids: CASQPGPGAGGYTF. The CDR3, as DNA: TGTGCCAGCCAACCGGGTCCAGGGGCTGGTGGCTACACCTTC.

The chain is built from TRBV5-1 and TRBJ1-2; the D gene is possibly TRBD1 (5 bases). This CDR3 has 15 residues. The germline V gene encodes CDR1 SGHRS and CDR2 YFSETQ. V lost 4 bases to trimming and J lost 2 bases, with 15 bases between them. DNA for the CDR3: TGCGCCAGCAGCGGGGGGGGAGGCAACAACTATGGCTACACCTTC. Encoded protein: CASSGGGGNNYGYTF.

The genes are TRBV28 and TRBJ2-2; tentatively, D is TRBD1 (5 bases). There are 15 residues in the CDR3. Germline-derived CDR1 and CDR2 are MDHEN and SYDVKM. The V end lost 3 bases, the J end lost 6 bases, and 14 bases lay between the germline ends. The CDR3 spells CASSFVDIKSGELFF. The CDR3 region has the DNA TGTGCCAGCAGTTTCGTGGACATAAAGTCCGGGGAGCTGTTTTTT.

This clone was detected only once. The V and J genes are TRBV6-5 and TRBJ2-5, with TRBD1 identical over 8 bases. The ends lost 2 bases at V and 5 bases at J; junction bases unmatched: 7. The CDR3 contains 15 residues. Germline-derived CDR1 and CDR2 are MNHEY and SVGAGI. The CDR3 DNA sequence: TGTGCCAGCAGTTACAGCAGGGGGCGCGGGGAGACCCAGTACTTC. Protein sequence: CASSYSRGRGETQYF.

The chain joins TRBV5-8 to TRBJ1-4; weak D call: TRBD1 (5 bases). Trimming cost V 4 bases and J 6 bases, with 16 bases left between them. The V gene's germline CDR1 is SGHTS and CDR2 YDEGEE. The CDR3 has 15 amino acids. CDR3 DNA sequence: TGTGCCAGCAGCGGAACCGGGACGGGGGATGAAAAACTGTTTTTT. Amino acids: CASSGTGTGDEKLFF.

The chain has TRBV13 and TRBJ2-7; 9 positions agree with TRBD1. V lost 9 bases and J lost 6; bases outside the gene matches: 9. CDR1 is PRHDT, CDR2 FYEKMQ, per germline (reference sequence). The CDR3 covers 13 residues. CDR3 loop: CASTGGRGGEQYF. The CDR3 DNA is TGTGCCAGTACAGGGGGCAGGGGGGGCGAGCAGTACTTC.

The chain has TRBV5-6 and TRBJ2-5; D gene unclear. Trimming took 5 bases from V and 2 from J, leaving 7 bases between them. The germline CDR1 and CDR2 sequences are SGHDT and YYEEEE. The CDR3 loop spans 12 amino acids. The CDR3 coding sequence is TGTGCCAGCAGTCGGGTACAAGAGACCCAGTACTTC. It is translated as CASSRVQETQYF.

The CDR3 loop reads CASSRGRTGGTDTQYF. The CDR3 region has the DNA TGTGCCAGCAGCCGCGGAAGGACAGGGGGAACAGATACGCAGTATTTT. The V and J genes are TRBV7-8 and TRBJ2-3, with TRBD1 matching 10 bases. Germline V gene data show CDR1 as SGHVS and CDR2 as FQNEAQ. The length of the CDR3 is 16 residues. Trimming took 5 bases from V and 3 from J; bases not matched to a gene: 8. The full variable domain, in which reference TRBV7-8 and TRBJ2-3 provide the parts outside the CDR3, is GAGVSQSPRYKVAKRGQDVALRCDPISGHVSLFWYQQALGQGPEFLTYFQNEAQLDKSGLPSDRFFAERPEGSVSTLKIQRTQQEDSAVYLCASSRGRTGGTDTQYFGPGTRLTVL.

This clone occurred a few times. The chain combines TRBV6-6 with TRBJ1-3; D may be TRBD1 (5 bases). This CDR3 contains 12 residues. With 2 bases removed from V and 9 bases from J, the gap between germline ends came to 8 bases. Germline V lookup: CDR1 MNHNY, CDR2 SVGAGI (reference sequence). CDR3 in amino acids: CASSYPQGTIYF. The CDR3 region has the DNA TGTGCCAGCAGTTACCCCCAGGGCACCATATATTTT.

This CDR3 reads CASSPFGGSNEQFF. CDR3 DNA sequence: TGCGCCAGCAGCCCGTTCGGGGGATCGAATGAGCAGTTCTTC. The chain links TRBV5-1 to TRBJ2-1; D is perhaps TRBD2 (6 bases). The CDR3 loop spans 14 amino acids. Per germline, CDR1 SGHRS and CDR2 YFSETQ. Trimming left V 4 bases short and J 7 bases short, with 15 bases between.